The 23 T cell receptor beta chains given below trace back to one sample, sequenced in a study of PD-1 blockade in mismatch repair-deficient tumors. This table comes from immunoSEQ multiplex PCR, and its TCRdb copy is limited to in-frame clones, with some not included. Of about 68,000 clones listed, around four fifths are singletons. The specimen comprised peripheral blood, sampled 2 weeks after starting pembrolizumab. The receptors shown here come from an adult with mismatch repair-deficient cancer.

The genes are TRBV6-6 and TRBJ2-7; unclear D gene. Germline CDR1 reads MNHNY; CDR2 reads SVGAGI (reference sequence). Trimming took off 8 bases at V and 3 bases at J, with 11 bases between the two ends. CDR3 size: 12 residues. The CDR3 region is CASGYANYEQYF. CDR3 coding DNA: TGTGCCAGCGGGTACGCCAACTACGAGCAGTACTTC.

This clone came up once. The chain recombines TRBV11-2 with TRBJ2-7; D is uncertain. This CDR3 has 14 amino acids. In germline, CDR1 is SGHAT, CDR2 FQNNGV. The V and J ends lost 3 bases and 2 bases respectively, with 11 bases between them. The CDR3 region is CASSFSHSTYEQYF. The CDR3 nucleotides read TGTGCCAGCAGCTTTAGTCACAGTACCTACGAGCAGTACTTC.

V usage is TRBV6-6 and J usage is TRBJ1-3; 7 nucleotides line up with TRBD1. CDR1 is MNHNY, CDR2 SVGAGI, per germline (reference sequence). The V gene end was trimmed by 5 bases and the J gene end by 0 bases; junction bases not matched to a gene: 4. CDR3 length: 15 amino acids. This CDR3 is CASSPDRSSGNTIYF. The CDR3, as DNA: TGTGCCAGCAGTCCGGACAGGAGCTCTGGAAACACCATATATTTT.

The V and J genes are TRBV7-2 and TRBJ2-7, with 12 bases aligning to TRBD2. CDR1 and CDR2 from the germline V gene are SGHTA and FQGNSA. This CDR3 has 15 residues. The V segment lost 5 bases and the J segment 4 bases; nucleotides outside the gene matches: 6. CDR3 amino acids: CASSATSGSRYEQYF. In DNA form, the CDR3 reads TGTGCCAGCAGCGCGACTAGCGGGAGTCGGTACGAGCAGTACTTC.

Here the CDR3 DNA reads TGTGCCAGCAGTCCCCAAAATCCTAAGTTCTTC. Residues: CASSPQNPKFF. This rearrangement joins TRBV6-5 to TRBJ2-1; D unresolved. V was cut by 5 bases and J by 14 bases, with 13 bases left in between. Germline CDR1 is MNHEY and CDR2 is SVGAGI. The length of the CDR3 is 11 residues.

This chain links TRBV5-1 with TRBJ2-1; TRBD2 matches at 15 bases. V gave up 7 bases and J gave up 6 bases; unmatched junction bases: 8. Germline V gene lookup returns CDR1 SGHRS and CDR2 YFSETQ. This CDR3 contains 16 residues. Here the CDR3 DNA reads TGCGCCAGCCGAAGGACTAGCGGGAGGGATGTCAATGAGCAGTTCTTC. Protein product: CASRRTSGRDVNEQFF.

The chain has TRBV4-1 and TRBJ2-7; TRBD1 matches 8 bases. Germline CDR1 and CDR2: MGHRA and YSYEKL. Losses at the gene ends were 4 bases for V and 0 bases for J; bases not matched to a gene: 5. The CDR3 sequence is 15 residues long. CDR3 region: CASSPRDRTSYEQYF. The CDR3 DNA reads TGCGCCAGCAGCCCACGGGACAGGACCTCCTACGAGCAGTACTTC.

The V gene is TRBV6-6, the J gene TRBJ2-1; possible D gene TRBD2, 5 bases. Trimming took 6 bases from V and 7 from J, leaving 7 bases between them. CDR1 and CDR2 from the germline V gene are MNHNY and SVGAGI (reference sequence). This CDR3 region has 11 residues. The CDR3 bases are TGTGCCAGCAGCTCGGGGAATGAGCAGTTCTTC. Its translation: CASSSGNEQFF.

This chain links TRBV10-2 with TRBJ1-2, with 7 bases that match TRBD1. J gave up 4 bases and V 6 bases, and 5 bases lay outside the gene matches. Germline V gene sequence: CDR1 WSHSY, CDR2 SAAADI. The CDR3 runs to 13 residues. The CDR3, as DNA: TGCGCCAGCAGCCGGGACAGTATCTATGGCTACACCTTC. It translates to CASSRDSIYGYTF.

The V and J genes are TRBV2 and TRBJ2-1; 10 bases line up with TRBD2. V shed 6 bases and J 8 bases; nucleotides not matched to a gene: 13. From germline, CDR1 is SNHLY and CDR2 FYNNEI. The CDR3 spans 16 residues. The CDR3 coding sequence is TGTGCCAGCAGCGAGACACTAGCGGGACTGGGGTATGAGCAGTTCTTC. Amino acids: CASSETLAGLGYEQFF.

The chain has TRBV6-1 and TRBJ1-2; TRBD1 matches 11 bases. Germline V CDR1 and CDR2: MNHNS, SASEGT. This CDR3 region has 14 residues. With V trimmed by 6 bases and J by 10 bases, 10 bases remained unmatched. The CDR3 region has the DNA TGTGCCAGCAGCGAGGACAGGGGGCTTGATCACTACACCTTC. Its protein is CASSEDRGLDHYTF.

The CDR3 protein is CASSEPQGSGIDEQFF. The CDR3 DNA reads as TGTGCCAGCAGTGAACCACAGGGGTCTGGTATTGATGAGCAGTTCTTC. V gene TRBV27 combines with J gene TRBJ2-1, with 7 bases matching TRBD1. Germline V CDR1 and CDR2: MNHEY, SMNVEV (reference sequence). With 5 bases clipped from V and 8 bases from J, the junction kept 15 bases outside the gene matches. The CDR3 length is 16 residues.

Only one count was recorded for this clone. This chain connects TRBV7-8 to TRBJ1-4; 12 bases align to TRBD1. Germline CDR1 SGHVS, CDR2 FQNEAQ. This CDR3 spans 18 amino acids. The V gene end was trimmed by 5 bases and the J gene end by 0 bases; junction bases not matched to a gene: 7. Here the CDR3 reads CASSPRDRGPTTNEKLFF. The CDR3, as DNA: TGTGCCAGCAGCCCCCGGGACAGGGGGCCCACAACTAATGAAAAACTGTTTTTT. Full variable domain (outside the CDR3, taken from reference TRBV7-8 and TRBJ1-4): GAGVSQSPRYKVAKRGQDVALRCDPISGHVSLFWYQQALGQGPEFLTYFQNEAQLDKSGLPSDRFFAERPEGSVSTLKIQRTQQEDSAVYLCASSPRDRGPTTNEKLFFGSGTQLSVL.

This chain connects TRBV7-9 to TRBJ1-1, with D perhaps matching TRBD1 (5 bases). The CDR3 runs 13 residues. Trimming cost V 5 bases and J 1 base, with 8 bases left between them. Germline V gene lookup returns CDR1 SEHNR and CDR2 FQNEAQ (reference sequence). The CDR3 DNA is TGTGCCAGCAGCCTCGGACAGAACACTGAAGCTTTCTTT. Residues: CASSLGQNTEAFF.

V gene TRBV29-1 combines with J gene TRBJ2-3; no clear D. This CDR3 comprises 11 residues. The germline V gene encodes CDR1 SQVTM and CDR2 ANQGSEA. Trimming removed 7 bases at V and 3 bases at J, with 8 bases between. The CDR3 DNA is TGCAGCGCTCGACAAACAGATACGCAGTATTTT. Amino acid sequence: CSARQTDTQYF.

The chain's CDR3 is CAISESRAVGFGGYTF. The CDR3 bases are TGTGCCATCAGTGAGTCGAGGGCAGTGGGCTTTGGAGGCTACACCTTC. This sequence joins TRBV10-3 and TRBJ1-2, with unresolved D. CDR1 and CDR2 (germline): ENHRY, SYGVKD. V gave up 0 bases and J gave up 8 bases, with 19 bases separating them. CDR3 length equals 16 residues.

The genes are TRBV6-5 and TRBJ2-3; 11 bases align to TRBD1. The trim removed 4 bases at V and 3 bases at J, leaving 3 bases unmatched. This CDR3 has 15 residues. Germline CDR1 is MNHEY and CDR2 is SVGAGI. This CDR3 reads CASSFGQGATDTQYF. The CDR3 bases are TGTGCCAGCAGTTTCGGACAGGGGGCTACAGATACGCAGTATTTT.

The genes are TRBV19 and TRBJ1-2; TRBD1 agrees at 8 bases. The CDR3 loop spans 17 amino acids. Losses at the gene ends were 7 bases for V and 2 bases for J; bases not matched to a gene: 15. Germline CDR1 is LNHDA and CDR2 is SQIVND (reference sequence). The CDR3 region is CASTSIGAGGENYGYTF. In DNA, the CDR3 is TGTGCCAGTACCTCGATTGGGGCAGGGGGCGAAAACTATGGCTACACCTTC.

Concerning this clone itself: An end of the junction differs from the germline gene, which may be a read error. The chain carries TRBV7-7 and TRBJ2-2; D gene unclear. CDR1 is SSHAT and CDR2 is FNYEAQ in the germline V gene (reference sequence). There are 16 residues in the CDR3. In DNA, the CDR3 is TGTGCTAGCAGTCCTTTGGGTGCGGCGAACACCGGGGAGCTGTTTTTT. Protein sequence: CASSPLGAANTGELFF. The variable domain in full, completed from reference TRBV7-7 and TRBJ2-2, reads GAGVSQSPRYKVTKRGQDVTLRCDPISSHATLYWYQQALGQGPEFLTYFNYEAQPDKSGLPSDRFSAERPEGSISTLTIQRTEQRDSAMYRCASSPLGAANTGELFFGEGSRLTVL.

The chain recombines TRBV4-1 with TRBJ2-7; TRBD1 matches at 9 bases. There are 15 residues in the CDR3. Germline V CDR1 and CDR2: MGHRA, YSYEKL. V lost 1 base, J lost 3 bases, and 4 bases stayed unmatched. The DNA of the CDR3 is TGCGCCAGCAGCCAAGGGGGGACAGGGTTCTACGAGCAGTACTTC. Translating gives CASSQGGTGFYEQYF.

The chain uses TRBV7-6 and TRBJ2-1, with D unresolved. There are 13 residues in the CDR3. CDR1 and CDR2 from the germline V gene are SGHVS and FNYEAQ. The ends were cut back, 6 bases at V and 6 bases at J, with 12 bases in the middle. CDR3 region: CASSHLDVNEQFF. CDR3 coding DNA: TGTGCCAGCAGTCACCTAGATGTCAATGAGCAGTTCTTC.

The rearrangement joins TRBV7-3 to TRBJ2-7; a possible D gene is TRBD2 (5 bases). The V and J ends lost 6 bases and 7 bases respectively, with 22 bases between them. Germline CDR1 SGHTA, CDR2 FQGTGA. This CDR3 region has 15 residues. The DNA of the CDR3 is TGTGCCAGCAGTCCTACCGGGGAGAGTTCGAGAGAGCAGTACTTC. The encoded protein is CASSPTGESSREQYF.

The chain uses TRBV5-6 and TRBJ2-7; a weak D match, TRBD1 (6 bases). The germline V gene encodes CDR1 SGHDT and CDR2 YYEEEE. The V and J ends lost 3 bases and 0 bases respectively, with 10 bases between them. This CDR3 has 14 residues. The chain's CDR3 is CASSWTVGSYEQYF. CDR3 sequence (DNA): TGTGCCAGCAGCTGGACAGTTGGCTCCTACGAGCAGTACTTC.